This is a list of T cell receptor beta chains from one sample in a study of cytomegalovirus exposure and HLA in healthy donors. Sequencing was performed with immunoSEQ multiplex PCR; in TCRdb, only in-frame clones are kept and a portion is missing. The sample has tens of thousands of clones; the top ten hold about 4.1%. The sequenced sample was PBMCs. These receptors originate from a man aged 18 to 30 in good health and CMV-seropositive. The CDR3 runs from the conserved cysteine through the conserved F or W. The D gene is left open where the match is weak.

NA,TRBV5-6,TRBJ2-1,TGTGCCAGCAGCACCTACTACAATGAGCAGTTCTTC,CASSTYYNEQFF
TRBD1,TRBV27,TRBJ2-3,TGTGCCAGCAGTTTATGGCCTGGGACAGGGGTAACAGATACGCAGTATTTT,CASSLWPGTGVTDTQYF
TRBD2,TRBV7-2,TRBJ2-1,TGTGCCAGCAGCTTGGGACTAGCGGGAGAAGAGCAGTTCTTC,CASSLGLAGEEQFF
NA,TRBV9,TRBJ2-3,TGTGCCAGCAGCGTAGAGCCGGGGTCCCCGCCGGATACGCAGTATTTT,CASSVEPGSPPDTQYF
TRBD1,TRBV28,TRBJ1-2,TGTGCCAGCAGTTTATTGAACAGGGGGCATGGCTACACCTTC,CASSLLNRGHGYTF
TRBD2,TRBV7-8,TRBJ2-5,TGTGCCAGCAGTCTTGCTTACTGGCCCGAGACTAGCGGGGGGAAACAAGAGACCCAGTACTTC,CASSLAYWPETSGGKQETQYF
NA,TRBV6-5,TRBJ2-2,TGTGCCAGCTCACGGGACACCGGGGAGCTGTTTTTT,CASSRDTGELFF
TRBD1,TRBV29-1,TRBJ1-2,TGCAGCGTTGGATCAGGGGGCGGTTACTATGGCTACACCTTC,CSVGSGGGYYGYTF
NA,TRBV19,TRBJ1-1,TGTGCCAGTAGTAGGCAGGCGCACCCGAACACTGAAGCTTTCTTT,CASSRQAHPNTEAFF
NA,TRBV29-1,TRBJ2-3,TGCAGCGTTCAAAATCCCGTCAGCCTAAATTCGTTGTTCCCGGGGGATACGCAGTATTTT,CSVQNPVSLNSLFPGDTQYF
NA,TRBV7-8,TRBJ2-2,TGTGCCAGCAGCTTAGCGGTTGACTTAACAGGGTCGCTAAGAAGGGAGCTGTTTTTT,CASSLAVDLTGSLRRELFF
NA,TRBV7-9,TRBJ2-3,TGTGCCAGCAGCCTCACAGATACGCAGTATTTT,CASSLTDTQYF
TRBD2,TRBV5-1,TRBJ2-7,TGCGCCAGCAGCTTTCTAGCGGGAGATTCCTACGAGCAGTACTTC,CASSFLAGDSYEQYF
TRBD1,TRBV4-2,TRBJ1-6,TGTGCCAGCAGCCAAGATAAGGGGGCCCCGGGACCGGGGCATTCACCCCTCCACTTT,CASSQDKGAPGPGHSPLHF
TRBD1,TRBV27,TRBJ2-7,TGTGCCAGCAGTACTCAGGGACAGGGAGGGGGCGAGCAGTACTTC,CASSTQGQGGGEQYF
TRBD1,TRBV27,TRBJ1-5,TGTGCCAGCAGTTTAGGACAGGGGGTAAGACCCCAGCATTTT,CASSLGQGVRPQHF
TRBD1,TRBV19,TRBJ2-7,TGTGCCAGTAGAGCGACAGGGAAGGACGAGCAGTACTTC,CASRATGKDEQYF
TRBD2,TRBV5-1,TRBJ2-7,TGCGCCAGCAGCATAGGGACTAGCGGTGACTACGAGCAGTACTTC,CASSIGTSGDYEQYF
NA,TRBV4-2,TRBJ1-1,TGTGCCAGCAGCCAAGGGTTCGGGGGGGACAACACTGAAGCTTTCTTT,CASSQGFGGDNTEAFF
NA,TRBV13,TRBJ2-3,TGTGCCAGCAGCTCACGCCTGCTAGCTACAGATACGCAGTATTTT,CASSSRLLATDTQYF
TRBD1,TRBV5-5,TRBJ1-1,TGTGCCAGCAGCTCCGGCACAGGGGTTGGTTTCTTT,CASSSGTGVGFF
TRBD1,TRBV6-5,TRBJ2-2,TGTGCCAGCAGTTACTCGCTTGGACAGGGCCGAAAGGAGCTGTTTTTT,CASSYSLGQGRKELFF
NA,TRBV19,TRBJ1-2,TGTGCCAGTAGTACCCTGGGCGCACTTGGGGGCTACACCTTC,CASSTLGALGGYTF
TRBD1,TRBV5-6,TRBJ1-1,TGTGCCAGCAGCTTGGCCCAGGGGGTGACAGCCAACACTGAAGCTTTCTTT,CASSLAQGVTANTEAFF
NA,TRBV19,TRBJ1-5,TGTGCCAGTAGGCAGAACAATCAGCCCCAGCATTTT,CASRQNNQPQHF
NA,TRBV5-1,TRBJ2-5,TGCGCCAGCAGCCCGAGGGCCGGGGGGCTTGGGGAGACCCAGTACTTC,CASSPRAGGLGETQYF
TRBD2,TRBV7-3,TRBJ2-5,TGTGCCAGCAGCCCGAACCCCCTCCGAGCGGGGGCCTACCAAGAGACCCAGTACTTC,CASSPNPLRAGAYQETQYF
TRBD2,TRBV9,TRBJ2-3,TGTGCCAGCTCATCCAGCGGGGGCACAGATACGCAGTATTTT,CASSSSGGTDTQYF
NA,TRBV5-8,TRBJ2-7,TGTGCCAGCAGCTTCGGTGGTCAGGGCAACGAGCAGTACTTC,CASSFGGQGNEQYF
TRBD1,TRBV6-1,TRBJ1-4,TGTGCCAGCAGTGGGTTTCCGGGACAGGGGAATGAAAAACTGTTTTTT,CASSGFPGQGNEKLFF
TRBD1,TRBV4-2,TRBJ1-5,TGTGCCAGCAGCCAATACCGGGACAGTCGAAGCAATCAGCCCCAGCATTTT,CASSQYRDSRSNQPQHF
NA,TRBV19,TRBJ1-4,TGTGCCAGTATCCAAGGACGGGGGGTTAATGAAAAACTGTTTTTT,CASIQGRGVNEKLFF
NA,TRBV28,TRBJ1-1,TGTGCCAGCCTCTTACAGGCGAACACTGAAGCTTTCTTT,CASLLQANTEAFF
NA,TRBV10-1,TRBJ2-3,TGCGCCAGCAGTTACCGGGAGCCCCGGGCAGATACGCAGTATTTT,CASSYREPRADTQYF
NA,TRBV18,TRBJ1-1,TGTGCCAGCTCACCACCGGTGGGGCGAGACACTGAAGCTTTCTTT,CASSPPVGRDTEAFF
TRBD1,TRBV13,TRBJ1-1,TGTGCTAGCAGAATTAGGATTGGACAGGAGCTGAACACTGAAGCTTTCTTT,CASRIRIGQELNTEAFF
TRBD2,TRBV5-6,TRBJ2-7,TGTGCCAGCAGCTCAAGACTAGCGGGCCGCTCCTACGAGCAGTACTTC,CASSSRLAGRSYEQYF
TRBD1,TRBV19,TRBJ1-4,TGTGCCAGTAGGAAAAGAGATCGGGACAGGAATGAAAAACTGTTTTTT,CASRKRDRDRNEKLFF
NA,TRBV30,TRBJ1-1,TGTGCCTGTATAGTGGTAGAAGCTTTCTTT,CACIVVEAFF
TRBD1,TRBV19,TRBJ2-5,TGTGCCAGTAGTTGGGGACAGAAGGGAGAGACCCAGTACTTC,CASSWGQKGETQYF
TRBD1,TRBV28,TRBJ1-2,TGTGCCAGCAGTCAACAGGGGTTCTATGGCTACACCTTC,CASSQQGFYGYTF
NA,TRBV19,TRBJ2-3,TGTGCCAGTAGGCGCAAAAGCACAGATACGCAGTATTTT,CASRRKSTDTQYF
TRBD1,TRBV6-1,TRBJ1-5,TGTGCCAGCAGTGCGGGACAGGGGCGTTATAGCAATCAGCCCCAGCATTTT,CASSAGQGRYSNQPQHF
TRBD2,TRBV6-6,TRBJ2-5,TGTGCCAGCACCTTGACTAGCGGCGAGACCCAGTACTTC,CASTLTSGETQYF
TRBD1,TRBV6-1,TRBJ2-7,TGTGCCAGTATACCTACTACAGGGGTCGAGCAGTACTTC,CASIPTTGVEQYF
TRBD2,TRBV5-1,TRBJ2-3,TGCGCCAGCAGCTTACTAGCGGGGGTTGATCTAGACACAGATACGCAGTATTTT,CASSLLAGVDLDTDTQYF
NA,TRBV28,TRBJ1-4,TGTGCCAGCAGTTCCCACCCTGACAGACAAAGAGAAAAACTGTTTTTT,CASSSHPDRQREKLFF
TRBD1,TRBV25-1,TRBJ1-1,TGTGCCAGCAGGGGACAGGGGAACATGAACACTGAAGCTTTCTTT,CASRGQGNMNTEAFF